The 30 T cell receptor beta chains below all came from one sample that was sequenced in a study of blood T cell repertoires in COVID-19 (TCRdb year 2020). The library was obtained by the immunoSEQ multiplex PCR assay. The immuneACCESS repertoire file appears here via TCRdb, limited to in-frame rearrangements. These files lack a portion of the clones; in checked studies, under half of the deficit traces to unresolved V genes, and the cause of the others is not known. This sample comprises about 160,000 clones, about three quarters of them detected only once. The ten largest clones represent roughly 8.4% of the sample. Sequenced sample: peripheral blood. All receptors come from a man in his 60s with acute or convalescent COVID-19.

CDR3 amino acids: CASSQGQAISGNTIYF. As DNA, the CDR3 is TGTGCCAGCAGCCAAGGACAGGCGATCTCTGGAAACACCATATATTTT. The chain recombines TRBV3-1 (or the pseudogene TRBV3-2) with TRBJ1-3, with TRBD1 as a possible D gene (6 bases). The CDR3 is 16 residues long. With 1 base removed from V and 0 bases from J, the gap between germline ends came to 10 bases. The V gene's germline CDR1 is LGHDT and CDR2 YNNKEL (reference sequence).

The chain carries TRBV5-5 and TRBJ2-7, with a tentative D call TRBD1 (5 bases). The CDR3 contains 12 residues. V lost 3 bases, J lost 5 bases, and 9 bases lay in between. Germline CDR1 reads SGHKS; CDR2 reads YYEKEE (reference sequence). The CDR3 DNA reads as TGTGCCAGCAGCTCCCAGGGCCACGAGCAGTACTTC. Amino acids: CASSSQGHEQYF.

The genes are TRBV10-3 and TRBJ1-2; 9 bases map to TRBD1. V lost 0 bases to trimming and J lost 2 bases; unmatched junction nucleotides: 1. The CDR3 has 15 amino acids. CDR1 ENHRY and CDR2 SYGVKD come from the germline V gene. CDR3 DNA sequence: TGTGCCATCAGTGAGTCGACAGGGGGAAACTATGGCTACACCTTC. Its translation is CAISESTGGNYGYTF.

The rearrangement joins TRBV12-2 to TRBJ2-4; the table's D gene call, TRBD2, was not cross checked with the DNA. TRBV12-2 is reported as a pseudogene. The CDR3 is made up of 15 amino acids. The CDR3 is CASRQTPLAKNIQYF. The CDR3 region has the DNA TGTGCAAGTCGCCAGACTCCACTAGCCAAAAACATTCAGTACTTC.

The J gene is TRBJ1-4, the V gene TRBV4-1, with 9 nucleotides matching TRBD1. Per germline, CDR1 MGHRA and CDR2 YSYEKL. V lost 4 bases, J lost 3 bases, and 6 bases stayed unmatched. The CDR3 sequence is 16 residues long. CDR3 region: CASSPRQGEANEKLFF. Written as DNA, the CDR3 is TGCGCCAGCAGCCCACGACAGGGGGAAGCTAATGAAAAACTGTTTTTT.

V usage is TRBV6-4 and J usage is TRBJ1-6; D is unresolved. V was cut by 2 bases and J by 0 bases, with 8 bases left in between. CDR1 is MRHNA and CDR2 is SNTAGT in the germline V gene. The CDR3 length is 16 residues. Here the CDR3 DNA reads TGTGCCAGCAGTGACAGAGATAGCTCCTATAATTCACCCCTCCACTTT. Residues: CASSDRDSSYNSPLHF.

The J gene is TRBJ1-1, the V gene TRBV30; unclear D gene. This CDR3 is built from 12 residues. Germline lookup yields CDR1 GTSNPN and CDR2 SVGIG (reference sequence). Trimming took off 1 base at V and 4 bases at J, with 7 bases between the two ends. The CDR3 DNA reads TGTGCCTGGAGTGCCCTAGGCACTGAAGCTTTCTTT. Amino acids: CAWSALGTEAFF.

The V gene is TRBV5-4, the J gene TRBJ1-1; TRBD1 aligns across 9 bases. Germline V gives CDR1 SGHNT, CDR2 YYREEE (reference sequence). The CDR3 totals 15 residues. The ends lost 3 bases at V and 5 bases at J; junction bases unmatched: 8. This CDR3 is CASSSGQGEWTEAFF. The CDR3 DNA sequence: TGTGCCAGCAGCTCGGGACAGGGAGAGTGGACTGAAGCTTTCTTT. Based on the CDR3 plus reference TRBV5-4 and TRBJ1-1, the full variable domain is ETGVTQSPTHLIKTRGQQVTLRCSSQSGHNTVSWYQQALGQGPQFIFQYYREEENGRGNFPPRFSGLQFPNYSSELNVNALELDDSALYLCASSSGQGEWTEAFFGQGTRLTVV.

Turning to this clone: Its ends do not fully match the called genes, so a read error is possible. The gene calls are TRBV7-7 and TRBJ2-7, with D possibly TRBD2 on 6 matching bases. Germline V gives CDR1 SSHAT, CDR2 FNYEAQ (reference sequence). This CDR3 comprises 15 residues. CDR3 residues: CASSANFGGVDEQYF. The DNA of the CDR3 is TGTGCTAGCAGCGCTAACTTCGGCGGGGTAGACGAGCAGTACTTC.

The V gene is TRBV27, the J gene TRBJ2-1, with 7 bases lining up with TRBD2. CDR3 length: 15 residues. Germline CDR1 is MNHEY and CDR2 is SMNVEV (reference sequence). J lost 7 bases, V lost 8 bases, and 14 bases had no gene match. The CDR3 sequence: CASGSFVGGDNEQFF. The DNA for the CDR3 is TGTGCCAGCGGAAGTTTCGTGGGGGGGGATAATGAGCAGTTCTTC.

V usage is TRBV11-2 and J usage is TRBJ1-1; tentative D call: TRBD1 (5 bases). The germline V gene encodes CDR1 SGHAT and CDR2 FQNNGV. CDR3 length: 15 residues. Trimming pared 1 base from V and 2 bases from J, leaving 11 bases between. The CDR3 sequence is CASSLAAGRNTEAFF. CDR3 nucleotide sequence: TGTGCCAGCAGCTTAGCGGCAGGGCGAAACACTGAAGCTTTCTTT. Using reference TRBV11-2 and TRBJ1-1 for the parts outside the CDR3, the full variable domain is EAGVAQSPRYKIIEKRQSVAFWCNPISGHATLYWYQQILGQGPKLLIQFQNNGVVDDSQLPKDRFSAERLKGVDSTLKIQPAKLEDSAVYLCASSLAAGRNTEAFFGQGTRLTVV.

The chain carries TRBV11-2 and TRBJ2-3, with 10 bases lining up with TRBD1. The CDR3 is 16 residues long. CDR1 and CDR2 from the germline V gene are SGHAT and FQNNGV. V lost 3 bases and J lost 3; bases outside the gene matches: 6. The CDR3 here is CASSFAGTGATDTQYF. CDR3 coding DNA: TGTGCCAGCAGCTTCGCCGGGACAGGGGCGACAGATACGCAGTATTTT.

This clone was detected a few times. This rearrangement joins TRBV24-1 to TRBJ1-1; the D gene is possibly TRBD1 (6 bases). The CDR3 consists of 15 residues. CDR1 and CDR2 from the germline V gene are KGHDR and SFDVKD. V was shortened by 2 bases and J by 3 bases, with 12 bases between the two germline ends. This CDR3 is CATSDSQGDYTEAFF. CDR3 sequence (DNA): TGTGCCACCAGTGATTCACAGGGAGATTACACTGAAGCTTTCTTT.

V usage is TRBV2 and J usage is TRBJ1-5, with D possibly matching TRBD1 (5 bases). Germline loops: CDR1 SNHLY, CDR2 FYNNEI. The ends were cut back, 4 bases at V and 7 bases at J, with 17 bases in the middle. This CDR3 is 15 amino acids long. This CDR3 reads CASSGQGGKGQPQHF. In DNA, the CDR3 is TGTGCCAGCAGTGGTCAGGGCGGTAAAGGACAGCCCCAGCATTTT.

J is TRBJ1-2 and V is TRBV7-3; 8 nucleotides agree with TRBD1. The CDR3 length is 14 residues. The trim removed 3 bases at V and 4 bases at J, leaving 4 bases unmatched. Looked up from germline, CDR1 is SGHTA and CDR2 is FQGTGA. The CDR3 coding sequence is TGTGCCAGCAGCTTCACCGGGACAGGCTATGGCTACACCTTC. Protein: CASSFTGTGYGYTF.

The V call is TRBV5-5, the J call TRBJ1-3; unclear D gene. Germline V gene sequence: CDR1 SGHKS, CDR2 YYEKEE (reference sequence). The CDR3 has 15 residues. The V end was cut by 4 bases, the J end by 1 base, with 12 bases between. DNA for the CDR3: TGTGCCAGCAGCCTACCCCCTACGTCTGGAAACACCATATATTTT. It translates to CASSLPPTSGNTIYF.

This chain connects TRBV12-3 or TRBV12-4 to TRBJ1-1; D is unresolved. The CDR3 is 13 residues long. Trimming stripped 5 bases from V and 0 bases from J, with 7 bases between. The CDR3 nucleotides are TGTGCCAGCAGTGACGGGTTGAACACTGAAGCTTTCTTT. Translating gives CASSDGLNTEAFF.

The chain links TRBV5-6 to TRBJ1-5; 11 nucleotides line up with TRBD1. The CDR3 spans 16 residues. Per germline, CDR1 SGHDT and CDR2 YYEEEE. The trim removed 1 base at V and 8 bases at J, leaving 8 bases unmatched. Written as DNA, the CDR3 is TGTGCCAGCAGCTTGAGTGGACAGGGGGCTCGCGAGCCCCAGCATTTT. Translating gives CASSLSGQGAREPQHF.

This clone occurred a few times. The rearrangement links TRBV29-1 to TRBJ1-5, with TRBD1 as a possible D gene (5 bases). Germline values: CDR1 SQVTM, CDR2 ANQGSEA. The V end lost 4 bases, the J end lost 7 bases, and 14 bases lay between the germline ends. The CDR3 has 13 amino acids. CDR3 nucleotide sequence: TGCAGCGTTGCCGACAGTTATCAACAGCCCCAGCATTTT. It is translated as CSVADSYQQPQHF.

The chain links TRBV5-4 to TRBJ1-2; D is uncertain. The germline V and J ends were trimmed by 2 bases and 3 bases, with 8 bases remaining between them. Germline lookup yields CDR1 SGHNT and CDR2 YYREEE (reference sequence). CDR3 length equals 13 residues. The CDR3 loop is CASSLYGDYGYTF. CDR3 sequence (DNA): TGTGCCAGCAGCTTATACGGGGACTATGGCTACACCTTC.

The rearrangement joins TRBV11-2 to TRBJ2-7, with 10 bases identical to TRBD2. Germline V gives CDR1 SGHAT, CDR2 FQNNGV. Germline trimming cut 5 bases from V and 4 bases from J; bases unmatched to any gene: 11. The CDR3 totals 16 residues. The CDR3 nucleotides read TGTGCCAGCAGCCCCGTTACCCTAGCGGGGGTTTACGAGCAGTACTTC. Protein: CASSPVTLAGVYEQYF.

The V and J genes are TRBV5-5 and TRBJ1-2; 7 bases are shared with TRBD1. Looked up from germline, CDR1 is SGHKS and CDR2 is YYEKEE (reference sequence). V trimming: 0 bases; J trimming: 0 bases; junction bases outside the gene matches: 2. This CDR3 has 15 residues. For the CDR3, the DNA is TGTGCCAGCAGCTTGGACGGGACAGCTAACTATGGCTACACCTTC. This translates into CASSLDGTANYGYTF.

The chain joins TRBV5-6 to TRBJ2-7; maybe TRBD2 (5 bases). The CDR3 loop spans 12 amino acids. Deletions cut 2 bases from V and 6 bases from J, with 9 bases between. Per germline, CDR1 SGHDT and CDR2 YYEEEE. CDR3 amino acids: CASSLGGSEQYF. CDR3 sequence (DNA): TGTGCCAGCAGCTTAGGCGGGTCCGAGCAGTACTTC.

The chain joins TRBV5-1 to TRBJ2-5; 7 nucleotides align to TRBD2. The junction had 12 bases not matched to a gene; V was cut back by 0 bases and J by 4 bases. This CDR3 is 17 amino acids long. Germline CDR1 SGHRS, CDR2 YFSETQ. CDR3 protein: CASSLAPLVSGPETQYF. The DNA for the CDR3 is TGCGCCAGCAGCTTGGCGCCTCTGGTTAGCGGGCCAGAGACCCAGTACTTC.

This clone was seen a single time. The chain employs TRBV19 and TRBJ1-1; weak D call: TRBD1 (6 bases). Per the germline V gene, CDR1 is LNHDA and CDR2 is SQIVND (reference sequence). The CDR3 totals 14 residues. V lost 3 bases, J lost 4 bases, and 12 bases lay in between. The CDR3 loop is CASSIGGAGTEAFF. CDR3 bases: TGTGCCAGTAGTATTGGGGGCGCGGGCACTGAAGCTTTCTTT.

V is TRBV6-2 or TRBV6-3 and J is TRBJ1-4; weak D call: TRBD1 (6 bases). Trimming stripped 0 bases from V and 7 bases from J, with 15 bases between. CDR1 is MNHEY and CDR2 is SVGEGT in the germline V gene. This CDR3 region has 16 residues. CDR3 sequence (DNA): TGTGCCAGCAGTTACTCTGCCTTAGGGACACGTGAAAAACTGTTTTTT. Translation gives CASSYSALGTREKLFF.

This clone showed up just a few times. The gene calls are TRBV27 and TRBJ1-2; 9 bases are a match to TRBD1. The germline V gene has CDR1 MNHEY and CDR2 SMNVEV (reference sequence). J gave up 4 bases and V 3 bases, and 6 bases lay outside the gene matches. This CDR3 has 15 amino acids. The CDR3 DNA sequence: TGTGCCAGCAGTTTCCTCGGACAGGGGATCTATGGCTACACCTTC. Amino acids: CASSFLGQGIYGYTF.

In this sample, this clone turned up a few times. The V gene is TRBV7-2, the J gene TRBJ2-3; 11 nucleotides align to TRBD2. Trimming took 5 bases from V and 1 from J; bases not matched to a gene: 11. Germline V CDR1 and CDR2: SGHTA, FQGNSA. The CDR3 contains 18 residues. The CDR3, as DNA: TGTGCCAGCAGCACCACTAGCGGGGGCCCTAAGCGCACAGATACGCAGTATTTT. Translating it yields CASSTTSGGPKRTDTQYF.

The chain recombines TRBV5-8 with TRBJ2-1; 9 nucleotides align to TRBD1. V lost 6 bases and J lost 8; bases outside the gene matches: 15. CDR1 and CDR2 (germline): SGHTS, YDEGEE. The CDR3 consists of 16 residues. CDR3: CASTTPPGQGLYEQFF. As DNA, the CDR3 is TGTGCCAGCACCACCCCCCCGGGACAGGGATTATATGAGCAGTTCTTC.

This clone was observed a handful of times. The chain recombines TRBV25-1 with TRBJ2-7; D gene uncertain. From germline, CDR1 is MGHDK and CDR2 SYGVNS. The CDR3 is 11 residues long. The V end was cut by 1 base, the J end by 4 bases, with 2 bases between. CDR3 nucleotide sequence: TGTGCCAGCAGTGAATCATACGAGCAGTACTTC. Translation: CASSESYEQYF.